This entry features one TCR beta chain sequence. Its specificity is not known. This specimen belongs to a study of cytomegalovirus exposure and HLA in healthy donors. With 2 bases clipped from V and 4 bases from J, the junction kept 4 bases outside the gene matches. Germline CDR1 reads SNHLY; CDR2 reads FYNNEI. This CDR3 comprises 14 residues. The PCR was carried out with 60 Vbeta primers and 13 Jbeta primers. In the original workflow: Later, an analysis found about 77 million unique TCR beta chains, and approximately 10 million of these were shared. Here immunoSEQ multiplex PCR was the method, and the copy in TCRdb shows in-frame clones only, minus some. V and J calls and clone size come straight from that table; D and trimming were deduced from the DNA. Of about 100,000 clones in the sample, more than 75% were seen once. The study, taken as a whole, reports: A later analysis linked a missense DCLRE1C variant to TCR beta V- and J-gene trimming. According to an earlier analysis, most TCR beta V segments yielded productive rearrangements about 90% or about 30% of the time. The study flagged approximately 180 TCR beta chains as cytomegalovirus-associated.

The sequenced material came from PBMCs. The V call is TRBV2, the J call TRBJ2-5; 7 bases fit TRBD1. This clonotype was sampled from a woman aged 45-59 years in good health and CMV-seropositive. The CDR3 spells CASSEQGVGETQYF. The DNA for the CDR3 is TGTGCCAGCAGTGAACAGGGGGTCGGAGAGACCCAGTACTTC.